The entry that follows covers one T cell receptor (beta chain) sequence. The assay was immunoSEQ multiplex PCR, and TCRdb's table has in-frame clones only and misses some. The repertoire holds 60,000 to 85,000 clones, approximately 86% seen once, with about 1.8% in the top ten. The cohort excluded patients with autoimmune disease history or systemic immunosuppression. This record belongs to a study of OX40 agonist ivuxolimab in advanced cancers. Looking at the study overall: Aged about 20 to 80 with a mean of approximately 60 years, they were approximately 79% male.

The source is an adult with an advanced solid tumor such as melanoma, head and neck, liver or kidney cancer. This specimen was CD4+ or CD8+ T cells sorted from blood, taken in a trial of the OX40 agonist ivuxolimab.

Here the CDR3 reads CAWSRDYGYTF. For the CDR3, the DNA is TGTGCCTGGAGTAGGGACTATGGCTACACCTTC. The rearrangement joins TRBV30 to TRBJ1-2, with D unclear. V lost 2 bases and J 3 bases, leaving 4 bases between the germline ends. In germline, CDR1 is GTSNPN, CDR2 SVGIG (reference sequence). This CDR3 has 11 residues. Looking up the rest from reference TRBV30 and TRBJ1-2 gives the full variable domain: SQTIHQWPATLVQPVGSPLSLECTVEGTSNPNLYWYRQAAGRGLQLLFYSVGIGQISSEVPQNLSASRPQDRQFILSSKKLLLSDSGFYLCAWSRDYGYTFGSGTRLTVV.